This record covers a single T cell receptor (beta chain). Its antigen is still unknown. The V segment lost 3 bases and the J segment 6 bases; nucleotides outside the gene matches: 9. Germline V gene lookup returns CDR1 SGHNT and CDR2 YYREEE (reference sequence). The CDR3 loop spans 15 amino acids. The sample belongs to a study of shared clonotypes between healthy human individuals. Study results and limitations: Clonotype sharing across four donors was observed for around 5% of naive CD4 clonotypes.

CD45RO-negative, CCR7-selected cells formed the naive CD8 fraction, which excluded terminally differentiated effector memory CD45RA+ cells. Generated by immunoSEQ multiplex PCR, the TCRdb table keeps only in-frame clones and is missing some. The profile covers nearly 2 million clones, with around 96% appearing a single time and approximately 1% taken by the ten largest. The receptor was isolated from a man aged 18 to 30 in good health. The chain has TRBV5-4 and TRBJ2-7, with TRBD1 identical over 10 bases. Sequencing was carried out using naive CD8+ T cells sorted from blood. This CDR3 is CASSWGTGVGIEQYF. The CDR3, as DNA: TGTGCCAGCAGCTGGGGGACAGGGGTTGGCATCGAGCAGTACTTC.